A single sample is the source of the 24 T cell receptor beta chains below, sequenced in a study of T cells after yellow fever vaccination. TCRdb analysed the 5' RACE reads with MiXCR anew, one entry per CDR3 protein. The profile shows roughly 310,000 distinct CDR3 sequences, 8.7% of them singletons. The specimen was PBMCs, collected on the day of the first yellow fever vaccination. These receptors came from a man younger than 35 who received the YFV17D yellow fever vaccine.

Comments on this clonotype: At one boundary the junction diverges from the germline segment, which might be a read error. This chain links TRBV7-2 with TRBJ2-3; possibly TRBD1 or TRBD2 for D (6 bases each). From germline, CDR1 is SGHTA and CDR2 FQGNSA. The CDR3 runs to 17 residues. CDR3 in DNA: TGTGCCATCAGCCTAGTACGTACGGGGGCTAGTACAGATACGCAGTATTTT. Residues: CAISLVRTGASTDTQYF.

This clonotype was seen a handful of times. This chain links TRBV15 with TRBJ1-2, with 7 bases aligning to TRBD1. V was clipped by 5 bases and J by 6 bases; unmatched bases: 15. Germline values: CDR1 LNHNV, CDR2 YYDKDF (reference sequence). This CDR3 has 16 amino acids. The CDR3 DNA is TGTGCCACCAGCGCCCTTAACAGGGGCCCCCAAAATGGCTACACCTTC. This gives the protein CATSALNRGPQNGYTF.

This clonotype was found many times. The chain recombines TRBV12-3 or TRBV12-4 with TRBJ1-2; perhaps TRBD1 as D (5 bases). Trimming left V 6 bases short and J 8 bases short, with 13 bases between. There are 12 residues in the CDR3. In DNA, the CDR3 is TGTGCCAGCAGCGAAGGAGGGGACGGCTACACCTTC. Amino acids: CASSEGGDGYTF.

This clonotype was seen more than once but under ten times. This sequence joins TRBV7-9 and TRBJ2-2; D is unclear. Germline CDR1 SEHNR, CDR2 FQNEAQ (reference sequence). V was shortened by 10 bases and J by 6 bases, with 9 bases between the two germline ends. The CDR3 is 11 residues long. The CDR3 nucleotides read TGTGCCACAGTTCTTCCCGGGGAGCTGTTTTTT. Protein: CATVLPGELFF.

The chain employs TRBV20-1 and TRBJ2-1; 8 bases align to TRBD2. Germline V CDR1 and CDR2: DFQATT, SNEGSKA (reference sequence). Losses at the gene ends were 6 bases for V and 5 bases for J; bases not matched to a gene: 15. This CDR3 comprises 16 residues. The CDR3 bases are TGCAGTGCGGCCGGGACTAGGAATGGCGGACACAATGAGCAGTTCTTC. Its protein is CSAAGTRNGGHNEQFF.

The chain joins TRBV20-1 to TRBJ1-1; D is perhaps TRBD1 (6 bases). The V gene's germline CDR1 is DFQATT and CDR2 SNEGSKA (reference sequence). V lost 5 bases, J lost 0 bases, and 10 bases lay in between. The CDR3 spans 13 residues. CDR3 amino acids: CSAPGDLNTEAFF. The CDR3 DNA reads TGCAGTGCTCCAGGGGACCTGAACACTGAAGCTTTCTTT.

The V and J genes are TRBV20-1 and TRBJ2-5; TRBD1 matches at 7 bases. The CDR3 loop spans 12 amino acids. The V gene end was trimmed by 6 bases and the J gene end by 2 bases; junction bases not matched to a gene: 3. Germline V CDR1 and CDR2: DFQATT, SNEGSKA (reference sequence). CDR3 in DNA: TGCAGTGCCGACAGGGCTCAAGAGACCCAGTACTTC. Protein product: CSADRAQETQYF.

This chain links TRBV6-5 with TRBJ2-7, with D tentatively TRBD2 (5 bases). The CDR3 runs 13 residues. V was pared by 7 bases and J by 0 bases, with 10 bases between. From germline, CDR1 is MNHEY and CDR2 SVGAGI. The CDR3 loop is CASTFGDSYEQYV. The CDR3 DNA reads TGTGCCAGCACGTTCGGGGACTCCTACGAGCAGTACGTC.

This clonotype was picked up a small number of times. The chain recombines TRBV21-1 with TRBJ2-2; the D call of TRBD1 is as the table states it, not checked on the DNA. TRBV21-1 is recorded as a pseudogene. This CDR3 comprises 17 residues. CDR3 in DNA: TGTGCCAGCAGCGCGAAGGACAGGTTTGGGAACACCGGGGAGCTGTTTTTT. It yields the protein CASSAKDRFGNTGELFF.

In this sample, this clonotype turned up a few times. The rearrangement links TRBV18 to TRBJ2-7, with 7 bases fitting TRBD1. The germline gives CDR1 KGHSH, CDR2 LQKENI. The length of the CDR3 is 16 residues. V shed 6 bases and J 5 bases; nucleotides not matched to a gene: 16. The CDR3 loop reads CASSEEGDSMLDEQYF. The CDR3 bases are TGTGCCAGCTCGGAAGAAGGGGACAGTATGCTTGACGAGCAGTACTTC.

V gene TRBV12-3 or TRBV12-4 combines with J gene TRBJ1-5; the D gene is possibly TRBD1 (6 bases). With 1 base removed from V and 1 base from J, the gap between germline ends came to 11 bases. This CDR3 region has 16 residues. CDR3 sequence reads: CASSLEGGKSNQPQHF. CDR3 sequence (DNA): TGTGCCAGCAGTTTAGAGGGGGGAAAAAGCAATCAGCCCCAGCATTTT.

This clonotype was picked up many times. This sequence joins TRBV7-2 and TRBJ2-3; 15 bases agree with TRBD2. The CDR3 consists of 16 residues. V dropped 3 bases and J dropped 5; count of bases not matched to a gene: 3. Germline CDR1 is SGHTA and CDR2 is FQGNSA. In DNA form, the CDR3 reads TGTGCCAGCAGCTTGGGACTAGCGGGGGGAATAGATACGCAGTATTTT. Its protein product is CASSLGLAGGIDTQYF.

The chain links TRBV4-3 to TRBJ2-2; 7 positions match TRBD2. V lost 1 base, J lost 4 bases, and 3 bases stayed unmatched. The CDR3 spans 15 residues. Germline CDR1 reads LGHNA; CDR2 reads YSLEER. CDR3 amino acids: CASSQGGGITGELFF. The CDR3, as DNA: TGCGCCAGCAGCCAAGGGGGGGGGATCACCGGGGAGCTGTTTTTT.

This clonotype was picked up a small number of times. This rearrangement joins TRBV2 to TRBJ1-6; D unresolved. Germline CDR1 and CDR2: SNHLY and FYNNEI. Trimming cost V 0 bases and J 5 bases, with 11 bases left between them. This CDR3 region has 16 residues. The DNA for the CDR3 is TGTGCCAGCAGTGAAGCGCAGCACAAAAATAATTCACCCCTCCACTTT. This gives the protein CASSEAQHKNNSPLHF. Together with reference TRBV2 and TRBJ1-6, the CDR3 gives the full variable domain: EPEVTQTPSHQVTQMGQEVILRCVPISNHLYFYWYRQILGQKVEFLVSFYNNEISEKSEIFDDQFSVERPDGSNFTLKIRSTKLEDSAMYFCASSEAQHKNNSPLHFGNGTRLTVT.

This clonotype was picked up a small number of times. This rearrangement joins TRBV7-2 to TRBJ1-4; possibly TRBD1 for D (6 bases). With 1 base removed from V and 6 bases from J, the gap between germline ends came to 18 bases. The germline CDR1 and CDR2 sequences are SGHTA and FQGNSA. The CDR3 is made up of 17 amino acids. The CDR3, as DNA: TGTGCCAGCAGCTTAGTGGGATCGGGAGGGGGGGATGAAAAACTGTTTTTT. It codes for CASSLVGSGGGDEKLFF.

This clonotype was seen only a few times. The rearrangement links TRBV7-2 to TRBJ2-1; D perhaps matches TRBD2 (6 bases). V was cut by 2 bases and J by 6 bases, with 8 bases left in between. In germline, CDR1 is SGHTA, CDR2 FQGNSA. The CDR3 has 13 amino acids. CDR3 region: CASSLRGSNEQFF. CDR3 bases: TGTGCCAGCAGCTTACGGGGGAGCAATGAGCAGTTCTTC.

This clonotype appeared a few times. This rearrangement joins TRBV10-3 to TRBJ2-3, with 14 positions matching TRBD2. Germline values: CDR1 ENHRY, CDR2 SYGVKD. CDR3 length equals 15 residues. The V gene end was trimmed by 8 bases and the J gene end by 6 bases; junction bases not matched to a gene: 7. CDR3 DNA: TGTGCCATCTCCGGGACTAGCGGGGGTAGGGATACGCAGTATTTT. Amino acids: CAISGTSGGRDTQYF.

This clonotype has just a few counts. The V gene is TRBV9, the J gene TRBJ2-7; maybe TRBD2 (5 bases). The germline gives CDR1 SGDLS, CDR2 YYNGEE. Trimming shortened V by 0 bases and J by 4 bases, and 11 bases separated the two germline ends. This CDR3 is 14 amino acids long. This CDR3 is CASSVGVGEYEQYF. CDR3 DNA: TGTGCCAGCAGCGTAGGGGTCGGGGAGTACGAGCAGTACTTC.

As for this clonotype: At one end, the junction sequence differs from germline, possibly due to a read error. This chain uses TRBV25-1 with TRBJ1-1, with unresolved D. CDR1 and CDR2 from the germline V gene are MGHDK and SYGVNS. The length of the CDR3 is 8 residues. The CDR3 spells CARSEAFF. In DNA form, the CDR3 reads TGTGCCAGGAGTGAAGCTTTCTTT.

This clonotype appeared many times. V gene TRBV7-9 combines with J gene TRBJ1-3, with D possibly matching TRBD1 (5 bases). The CDR3 extends over 15 amino acids. Trimming removed 5 bases from V and 0 bases from J, with 11 bases in between. The germline V gene has CDR1 SEHNR and CDR2 FQNEAQ (reference sequence). The DNA for the CDR3 is TGTGCCAGCAGCCCGGTGAGGGGCTCTGGAAACACCATATATTTT. This translates into CASSPVRGSGNTIYF.

The chain employs TRBV6-5 and TRBJ2-1, with 9 bases identical to TRBD2. J was trimmed by 5 bases and V by 0 bases; bases with no gene match: 5. The CDR3 is 16 amino acids. Per the germline V gene, CDR1 is MNHEY and CDR2 is SVGAGI. CDR3 residues: CASSYSWRGGHNEQFF. Written as DNA, the CDR3 is TGTGCCAGCAGTTACTCGTGGCGGGGGGGCCACAATGAGCAGTTCTTC.

V is TRBV10-3 and J is TRBJ2-3; TRBD2 matches 7 bases. There are 16 residues in the CDR3. Germline lookup yields CDR1 ENHRY and CDR2 SYGVKD. With 3 bases clipped from V and 4 bases from J, the junction kept 10 bases outside the gene matches. The CDR3 DNA reads TGTGCCATCAGTGATTGGACTAGTTTGAGATCAGATACGCAGTATTTT. The encoded protein is CAISDWTSLRSDTQYF.

V gene TRBV3-1 combines with J gene TRBJ2-7, with 7 nucleotides matching TRBD1. Trimming at V came to 6 bases and at J to 7 bases, leaving 9 bases not matched to a gene. The CDR3 is 13 amino acids. Germline CDR1 is LGHDT and CDR2 is YNNKEL (reference sequence). CDR3 nucleotide sequence: TGTGCCAGCAGTCAACAGGGGTCGAGTGAGCAGTACGTC. It translates to CASSQQGSSEQYV.

In its sample, this clonotype was seen many times. This sequence joins TRBV5-1 and TRBJ2-7, with 7 bases aligning to TRBD1. CDR3 length: 15 amino acids. Germline V lookup: CDR1 SGHRS, CDR2 YFSETQ. V was clipped by 0 bases and J by 0 bases; unmatched bases: 3. DNA of the CDR3: TGCGCCAGCAGCTTGGGGGACAGCCGCTCCTACGAGCAGTACTTC. Protein: CASSLGDSRSYEQYF.